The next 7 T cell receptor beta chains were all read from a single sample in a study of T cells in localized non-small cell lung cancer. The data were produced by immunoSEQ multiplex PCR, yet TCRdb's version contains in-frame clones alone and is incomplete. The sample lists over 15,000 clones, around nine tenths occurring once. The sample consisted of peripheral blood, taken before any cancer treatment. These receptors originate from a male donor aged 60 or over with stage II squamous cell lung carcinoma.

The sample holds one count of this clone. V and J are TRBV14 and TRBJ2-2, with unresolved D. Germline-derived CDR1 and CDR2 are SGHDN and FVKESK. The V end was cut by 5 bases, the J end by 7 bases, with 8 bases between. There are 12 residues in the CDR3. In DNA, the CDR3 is TGTGCCAGCAGCTCGTATGGCGGGGAGCTGTTTTTT. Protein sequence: CASSSYGGELFF.

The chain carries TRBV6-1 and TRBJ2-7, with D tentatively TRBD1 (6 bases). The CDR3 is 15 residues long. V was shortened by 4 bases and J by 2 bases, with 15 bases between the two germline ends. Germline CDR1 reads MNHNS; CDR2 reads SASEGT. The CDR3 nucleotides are TGTGCCAGCAGTGCGGGACACCCCCTAACCTACGAGCAGTACTTC. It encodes CASSAGHPLTYEQYF.

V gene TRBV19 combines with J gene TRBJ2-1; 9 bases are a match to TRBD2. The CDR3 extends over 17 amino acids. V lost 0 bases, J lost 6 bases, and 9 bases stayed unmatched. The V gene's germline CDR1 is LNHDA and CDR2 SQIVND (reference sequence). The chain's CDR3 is CASSIEAPSGKRNEQFF. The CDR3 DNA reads TGTGCCAGTAGTATAGAGGCCCCTAGCGGGAAGCGCAATGAGCAGTTCTTC.

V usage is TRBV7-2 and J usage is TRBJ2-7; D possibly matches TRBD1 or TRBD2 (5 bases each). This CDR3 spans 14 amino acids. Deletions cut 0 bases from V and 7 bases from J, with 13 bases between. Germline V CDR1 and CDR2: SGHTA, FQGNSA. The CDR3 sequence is CASSLATGPGEQYF. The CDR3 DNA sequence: TGTGCCAGCAGCTTAGCGACGGGGCCGGGGGAGCAGTACTTC. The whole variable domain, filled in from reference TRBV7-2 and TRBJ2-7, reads GAGVSQSPSNKVTEKGKDVELRCDPISGHTALYWYRQSLGQGLEFLIYFQGNSAPDKSGLPSDRFSAERTGGSVSTLTIQRTQQEDSAVYLCASSLATGPGEQYFGPGTRLTVT.

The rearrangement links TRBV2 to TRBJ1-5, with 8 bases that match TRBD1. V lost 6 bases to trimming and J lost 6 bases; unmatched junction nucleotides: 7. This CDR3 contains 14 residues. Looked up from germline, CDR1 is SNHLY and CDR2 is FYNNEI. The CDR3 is CASSPAGGSQPQHF. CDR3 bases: TGTGCCAGCAGCCCAGCAGGGGGCAGTCAGCCCCAGCATTTT.

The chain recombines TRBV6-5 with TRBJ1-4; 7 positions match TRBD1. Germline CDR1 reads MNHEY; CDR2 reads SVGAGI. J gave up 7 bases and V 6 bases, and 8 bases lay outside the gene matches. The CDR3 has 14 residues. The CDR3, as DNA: TGTGCCAGCAGGTCGGGACAGAACGGTGAAAAACTGTTTTTT. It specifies CASRSGQNGEKLFF.

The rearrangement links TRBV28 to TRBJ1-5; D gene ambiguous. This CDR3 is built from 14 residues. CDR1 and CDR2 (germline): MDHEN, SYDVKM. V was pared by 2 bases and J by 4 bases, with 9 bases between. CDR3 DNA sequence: TGTGCCAGCAGTTTACACCAGCCTAATCAGCCCCAGCATTTT. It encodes CASSLHQPNQPQHF. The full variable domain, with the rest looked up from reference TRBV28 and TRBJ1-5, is DVKVTQSSRYLVKRTGEKVFLECVQDMDHENMFWYRQDPGLGLRLIYFSYDVKMKEKGDIPEGYSVSREKKERFSLILESASTNQTSMYLCASSLHQPNQPQHFGDGTRLSIL.